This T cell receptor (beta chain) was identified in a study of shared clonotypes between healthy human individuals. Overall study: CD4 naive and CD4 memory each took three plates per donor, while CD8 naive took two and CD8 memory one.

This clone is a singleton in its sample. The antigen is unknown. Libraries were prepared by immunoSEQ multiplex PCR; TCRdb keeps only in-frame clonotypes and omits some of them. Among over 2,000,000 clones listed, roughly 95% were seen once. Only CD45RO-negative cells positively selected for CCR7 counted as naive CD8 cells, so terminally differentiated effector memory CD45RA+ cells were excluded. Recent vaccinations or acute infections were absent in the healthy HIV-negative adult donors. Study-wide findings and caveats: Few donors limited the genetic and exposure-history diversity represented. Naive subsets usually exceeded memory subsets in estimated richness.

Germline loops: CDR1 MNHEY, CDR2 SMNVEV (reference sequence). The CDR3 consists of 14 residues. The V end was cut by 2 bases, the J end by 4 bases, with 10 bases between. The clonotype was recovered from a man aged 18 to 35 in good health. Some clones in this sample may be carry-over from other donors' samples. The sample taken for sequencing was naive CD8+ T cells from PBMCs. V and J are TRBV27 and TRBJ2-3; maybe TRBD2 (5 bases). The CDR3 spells CASSLERVPDTQYF. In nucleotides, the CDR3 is TGTGCCAGCAGTTTAGAGAGGGTTCCAGATACGCAGTATTTT.